This TCR beta chain was found in a study of cytomegalovirus exposure and HLA in healthy donors. The CDR3 runs to 12 residues. Germline CDR1 GTSNPN, CDR2 SVGIG (reference sequence). V lost 2 bases and J lost 1, with 6 bases in between. Turning to this clone: The target antigen is unknown.

Study-wide findings and caveats: Prediction of most subjects' HLA-A and HLA-B alleles by TCR beta sequences was reportedly accurate. Sequencing depth roughly uniform across donors was assumed in presence/absence analyses. For TCR beta chains, V- and J-gene trimming was later linked to a missense DCLRE1C variant.

This PCR relied on a set of 60 Vbeta primers and 13 Jbeta primers. Sequencing used immunoSEQ multiplex PCR; TCRdb keeps in-frame clones, though not all of them. The repertoire includes 100,000 or so clones, 60% to 75% of them detected once, and approximately 2.1% sits in the top ten. The source is a woman between 40 and 55 years old in good health and CMV-seronegative. The sample taken for sequencing was PBMCs. V usage is TRBV30 and J usage is TRBJ2-7, with D perhaps matching TRBD1 (5 bases). The DNA of the CDR3 is TGTGCCTGGAGTACAGGATCCTACGAGCAGTACTTC. This encodes CAWSTGSYEQYF.